This paragraph reports one T cell receptor beta chain. One entry per CDR3 protein, called by TCRdb with MiXCR from the 5' RACE reads. The table lists about 530,000 distinct CDR3 sequences, around 22% of them singletons. This record belongs to a study of identical twins. V lost 6 bases to trimming and J lost 6 bases; unmatched junction nucleotides: 5. The germline V gene has CDR1 MDHEN and CDR2 SYDVKM. The CDR3 is made up of 14 amino acids. These data also formed part of another study, on yellow fever vaccine responses in identical twins.

The sequence derives from a woman under 30 in good health. The chain uses TRBV28 and TRBJ2-2; 9 positions agree with TRBD1. The sample comprised CD4+ T cells sorted from blood. CDR3 sequence: CASRGQGASGELFF. The DNA of the CDR3 is TGTGCCAGCAGGGGACAGGGAGCGTCCGGGGAGCTGTTTTTT.